This is a list of T cell receptor beta chains from one sample in a study of CD8+CD57+ T cells in acquired aplastic anemia. TCRdb processed the reads anew with MiXCR; each CDR3 protein has one entry. The data contain some 200,000 distinct CDR3 sequences, 61% of them singletons. The sequenced sample consisted of sorted CD4+, CD8+, or CD8+CD57+ T cells (not recorded which) from PBMCs. Every receptor here comes from a human donor in good health. CDR3s include the opening cysteine and the closing phenylalanine or tryptophan. A D gene is named only where the DNA matches it firmly. Expanded clones are given a class, and other clones once, few, many or no size at all.

TRBD1	NA	TRBV5-1	TRBJ2-7	CASSLGQGATYEQYF	TGCGCCAGCAGCTTGGGGCAGGGGGCCACATACGAGCAGTACTTC
NA	NA	TRBV25-1	TRBJ1-1	CASSESLNTEAFF	TGTGCCAGCAGTGAATCCTTGAACACTGAAGCTTTCTTT
NA	few	TRBV5-1	TRBJ1-3	CASTMDRSSGNTIYF	TGCGCCAGCACTATGGACAGAAGCTCTGGAAACACCATATATTTT
NA	many	TRBV13	TRBJ2-3	CASRETRGADTQYF	TGTGCCAGCAGGGAGACGAGGGGTGCAGATACGCAGTATTTT
TRBD2	NA	TRBV6-6	TRBJ2-1	CASRLGLAGGPNYEQFF	TGTGCCAGCCGCCTCGGGCTAGCGGGAGGGCCAAACTATGAGCAGTTCTTC
TRBD1	NA	TRBV7-3	TRBJ1-1	CASSPGTASNEAFF	TGTGCCAGCAGCCCAGGGACAGCCAGTAATGAAGCTTTCTTT
NA	NA	TRBV10-3	TRBJ2-1	CAISEPPYNEQFF	TGTGCCATCAGTGAGCCCCCCTACAATGAGCAGTTCTTC
TRBD1	NA	TRBV29-1	TRBJ1-4	CSARGTAENEKLFF	TGCAGCGCCCGAGGGACAGCGGAGAATGAAAAACTGTTTTTT
NA	few	TRBV11-2	TRBJ2-3	CASSLGGGSHTQYF	TGTGCCAGCAGCTTAGGGGGAGGCTCCCATACGCAGTATTTT
NA	NA	TRBV7-3	TRBJ2-5	CASSLTGYQETQYF	TGTGCCAGCAGCTTAACGGGGTACCAAGAGACCCAGTACTTC
NA	NA	TRBV7-2	TRBJ2-2	CASSLHPGSEEGGELFF	TGTGCCAGCAGCTTACACCCAGGAAGCGAAGAGGGCGGGGAGCTGTTTTTT
NA	few	TRBV15	TRBJ2-7	CATSGRGGGHYEQYF	TGTGCCACCAGCGGGAGAGGGGGAGGTCACTACGAGCAGTACTTC
NA	NA	TRBV2	TRBJ1-3	CASKRDLSSGNTIYF	TGTGCCTCCAAAAGGGACCTTAGCTCTGGAAACACCATATATTTT
NA	many	TRBV7-2	TRBJ1-1	CASSGANTEAFF	TGTGCCAGCAGTGGGGCAAACACTGAAGCTTTCTTT
TRBD1	once	TRBV25-1	TRBJ1-5	CASSDPRQGDQPQHF	TGTGCCAGCAGTGATCCGAGACAGGGGGATCAGCCCCAGCATTTT
NA	NA	TRBV2	TRBJ1-2	CASSLVGFGRDYGYTF	TGTGCCAGCAGCTTAGTGGGGTTTGGGAGGGACTATGGCTACACCTTC
TRBD1	NA	TRBV24-1	TRBJ1-2	CATSEAGTGVYGYTF	TGTGCCACCAGTGAGGCCGGGACAGGAGTCTATGGCTACACCTTC
TRBD1	NA	TRBV6-1	TRBJ2-3	CASSPGTEGDTQYF	TGTGCCAGCAGCCCCGGGACAGAAGGGGATACGCAGTATTTT
NA	NA	TRBV2	TRBJ1-5	CASSENTGSNQPQHF	TGTGCCAGCAGTGAAAATACAGGGAGCAATCAGCCCCAGCATTTT
TRBD2	few	TRBV20-1	TRBJ2-3	CSATSGVSTDTQYF	TGCAGTGCCACTAGCGGGGTGAGCACAGATACGCAGTATTTT
TRBD2	once	TRBV2	TRBJ2-1	CASRVGERENNEQFF	TGTGCCAGCCGCGTGGGAGAGCGGGAGAACAATGAGCAGTTCTTC
TRBD1	many	TRBV14	TRBJ2-1	CASSLDRGDEQFF	TGTGCCAGCAGCCTAGACAGGGGCGATGAGCAGTTCTTC
NA	NA	TRBV12-3/TRBV12-4	TRBJ1-2	CASRGEGGYTF	TGTGCCAGCAGGGGGGAGGGAGGCTACACCTTC
TRBD1	NA	TRBV10-3	TRBJ2-7	CASNRDSTYEQYF	TGTGCCAGCAACCGGGACAGCACTTACGAGCAGTACTTC
NA	NA	TRBV5-1	TRBJ1-2	CASSATEANYGYTF	TGTGCCAGCAGCGCGACAGAAGCTAACTATGGCTACACCTTC
NA	once	TRBV19	TRBJ2-7	CASSIVAGTYEQYF	TGTGCCAGTAGTATAGTCGCAGGGACCTACGAGCAGTACTTC
TRBD2	few	TRBV20-1	TRBJ2-1	CSAKKRGGMNEQFF	TGCAGTGCCAAGAAGCGGGGGGGAATGAATGAGCAGTTCTTC
NA	NA	TRBV7-8	TRBJ1-1	CASSLRPPMNTEAFF	TGTGCCAGCAGCTTGAGGCCACCCATGAACACTGAAGCTTTCTTT
NA	NA	TRBV20-1	TRBJ2-7	CSASFSGPSYEQYF	TGCAGTGCTAGCTTTAGCGGACCCTCCTACGAGCAGTACTTC
NA	few	TRBV3-1	TRBJ1-1	CASSLGPTMNTEAFF	TGTGCCAGCAGCCTGGGACCTACCATGAACACTGAAGCTTTCTTT
TRBD2	NA	TRBV7-2	TRBJ2-7	CAGRPGLAGGSYEQYF	TGTGCCGGCAGGCCGGGACTAGCGGGAGGCTCCTACGAGCAGTACTTC
NA	NA	TRBV19	TRBJ2-5	CASSPDREETQYF	TGTGCCAGTAGTCCGGACAGAGAAGAGACCCAGTACTTC
NA	many	TRBV9	TRBJ2-1	CASSVVPSLYNEQFF	TGTGCCAGCAGCGTAGTGCCTAGTCTATACAATGAGCAGTTCTTC
NA	NA	TRBV6-1	TRBJ1-1	CAIHDIWDTEAFF	TGTGCCATTCACGACATATGGGACACTGAAGCTTTCTTT
NA	NA	TRBV2	TRBJ1-2	CASTQTRGGNYGYTF	TGTGCCAGCACCCAAACCAGGGGCGGGAACTATGGCTACACCTTC
NA	NA	TRBV5-1	TRBJ1-1	CASSPGGVAEAFF	TGTGCCAGCAGCCCTGGGGGCGTTGCCGAAGCTTTCTTT
NA	many	TRBV19	TRBJ2-1	CASISYNEQFF	TGTGCCAGTATTTCATACAATGAGCAGTTCTTC
NA	NA	TRBV10-3	TRBJ1-5	CAISEGGRFNQPQHF	TGTGCCATCAGTGAGGGAGGCAGATTCAATCAGCCCCAGCATTTT
TRBD2	NA	TRBV7-6	TRBJ2-7	CASSAGTSGETYEQYF	TGTGCCAGCAGCGCCGGGACTAGCGGGGAAACCTACGAGCAGTACTTC
NA	NA	TRBV19	TRBJ2-1	CASSKRDEQFF	TGTGCCAGTAGTAAGAGGGATGAGCAGTTCTTC
NA	NA	TRBV5-1	TRBJ1-2	CASSLGGAFYGYTF	TGCGCCAGCAGCTTGGGGGGGGCTTTCTATGGCTACACCTTC
NA	NA	TRBV10-3	TRBJ2-7	CAISESGREQYF	TGTGCCATCAGTGAGTCAGGGAGGGAGCAGTACTTC
NA	once	TRBV2	TRBJ1-2	CASRDIFGYTF	TGTGCCAGCAGAGACATCTTTGGCTACACCTTC
NA	once	TRBV10-1	TRBJ2-1	CASSEVAGLVPPDSYNEQFF	TGCGCCAGCAGTGAGGTTGCGGGACTGGTCCCGCCGGACTCCTACAATGAGCAGTTCTTC
NA	NA	TRBV19	TRBJ1-5	CASSISFQPQHF	TGTGCCAGTAGTATAAGTTTTCAGCCCCAGCATTTT
TRBD2	NA	TRBV7-6	TRBJ2-7	CASSLRISGRGAEQYF	TGTGCCAGCAGCTTAAGAATTAGCGGGAGAGGAGCCGAGCAGTACTTC
NA	NA	TRBV24-1	TRBJ2-7	CATSYSYEQYF	TGTGCCACTTCCTACTCCTACGAGCAGTACTTC
NA	NA	TRBV20-1	TRBJ2-3	CSARENRPAQDTQYF	TGCAGTGCTAGAGAGAACAGACCGGCGCAAGATACGCAGTATTTT
NA	many	TRBV7-2	TRBJ2-7	CASSLSGPAYEQYF	TGTGCCAGCAGCTTATCAGGGCCGGCCTACGAGCAGTACTTC
TRBD2	NA	TRBV20-1	TRBJ2-7	CSAHGLAGNPYEQYF	TGCAGTGCCCACGGACTAGCGGGAAACCCCTACGAGCAGTACTTC
TRBD2	NA	TRBV19	TRBJ2-3	CASSQGLTSGGSSTDTQYF	TGTGCCAGCAGCCAGGGCTTGACTAGCGGGGGATCTAGCACAGATACGCAGTATTTT